These T cell receptor beta chains were read from a single sample in a study of cytomegalovirus exposure and HLA in healthy donors. Measured with immunoSEQ multiplex PCR; TCRdb has only the in-frame clones, and not every one. This sample carries under 150,000 clones, around three quarters of them seen once, and the ten largest clones take over 2%. The sequencing input was PBMCs. The receptors were gathered from an older woman in good health and CMV-seropositive. The CDR3 runs from the conserved cysteine through the conserved F or W. D genes are given only for firm matches. Expanded clones get a size class; other rows say once, few or many, or leave the size out.

16 | TRBJ2-3 | - | TRBV7-2 | TRBD2 | CASSEESAGVSDTQYF | TGTGCCAGCAGCGAAGAATCAGCGGGGGTTTCAGATACGCAGTATTTT
16 | TRBJ2-7 | once | TRBV7-9 | - | CSSSLNRDTYYLEQYF | TGTTCCAGCAGCTTAAATAGGGACACTTACTACCTCGAGCAGTACTTC
15 | TRBJ2-1 | once | TRBV7-9 | - | CASRPRGSSYNEQFF | TGTGCCAGCCGCCCAAGGGGGAGCTCCTACAATGAGCAGTTCTTC
14 | TRBJ1-6 | few | TRBV7-3 | - | CASSWGPYNSPLHF | TGTGCCAGCAGCTGGGGGCCGTATAATTCACCCCTCCACTTT
17 | TRBJ2-5 | few | TRBV2 | - | CASSDSWDPGGQETQYF | TGTGCCAGCAGTGATTCTTGGGACCCTGGAGGGCAAGAGACCCAGTACTTC
13 | TRBJ2-5 | - | TRBV5-1 | - | CASSSTYQETQYF | TGCGCCAGCAGCTCTACGTACCAAGAGACCCAGTACTTC
15 | TRBJ2-7 | - | TRBV5-1 | - | CASSSGATAHYEQYF | TGCGCCAGCAGCTCCGGCGCGACAGCCCACTACGAGCAGTACTTC
14 | TRBJ1-4 | - | TRBV7-9 | TRBD1 | CASSPRDRNEKLFF | TGTGCCAGCAGCCCTAGGGACAGAAATGAAAAACTGTTTTTT
17 | TRBJ1-2 | - | TRBV15 | - | CATSRGAGAADGYGYTF | TGTGCCACCAGCAGAGGGGCAGGGGCCGCGGACGGCTATGGCTACACCTTC
15 | TRBJ1-3 | - | TRBV7-9 | - | CASSLVDISGNTIYF | TGTGCCAGCAGCTTGGTGGACATCTCTGGAAACACCATATATTTT
13 | TRBJ2-3 | once | TRBV10-1 | TRBD2 | CASSEAGADTQYF | TGCGCCAGCAGTGAGGCGGGGGCAGATACGCAGTATTTT
13 | TRBJ2-1 | - | TRBV10-3 | TRBD2 | CAISGGGKNEQFF | TGTGCCATCAGTGGGGGAGGGAAAAATGAGCAGTTCTTC
15 | TRBJ2-5 | - | TRBV13 | TRBD1 | CASSEDRGGLETQYF | TGTGCCAGCAGCGAAGACAGAGGGGGCTTGGAGACCCAGTACTTC
16 | TRBJ1-6 | few | TRBV2 | TRBD1 | CASSKDRVIYNSPLHF | TGTGCCAGCAGCAAGGACAGGGTCATCTATAATTCACCCCTCCACTTT
15 | TRBJ1-2 | once | TRBV18 | TRBD1 | CASSPRTGGIGGYTF | TGTGCCAGCTCACCCCGGACAGGGGGGATTGGTGGCTACACCTTC
15 | TRBJ2-7 | - | TRBV29-1 | - | CSVTPGLTLGLEQYF | TGCAGCGTTACCCCGGGACTCACCCTCGGCCTCGAGCAGTACTTC
12 | TRBJ1-5 | few | TRBV7-9 | - | CSSSFLNQPQHF | TGTTCCAGCAGCTTCTTAAATCAGCCCCAGCATTTT
15 | TRBJ1-1 | - | TRBV6-5 | - | CASSSHGQLNTEAFF | TGTGCCAGCAGTTCCCACGGACAGCTGAACACTGAAGCTTTCTTT
16 | TRBJ1-1 | once | TRBV4-1 | - | CASSQGAGVENTEAFF | TGCGCCAGCAGCCAAGGAGCAGGTGTCGAGAACACTGAAGCTTTCTTT
16 | TRBJ2-5 | - | TRBV5-6 | TRBD2 | CASSLRTSGGQETQYF | TGTGCCAGCAGCTTGAGGACTAGCGGGGGGCAAGAGACCCAGTACTTC
13 | TRBJ1-2 | - | TRBV11-2 | - | CASSSAGLGGYTF | TGTGCCAGCAGCTCAGCAGGGTTGGGGGGCTACACCTTC
14 | TRBJ2-7 | - | TRBV19 | - | CASSRSSGSNEQYF | TGTGCCAGTAGTAGATCTTCGGGATCAAACGAGCAGTACTTC
16 | TRBJ2-5 | - | TRBV7-3 | - | CASSQGSDNIQETQYF | TGTGCCAGCAGCCAGGGGTCAGATAACATCCAAGAGACCCAGTACTTC
14 | TRBJ1-4 | - | TRBV7-6 | - | CASILGRKDEKLFF | TGTGCCAGCATCCTGGGGAGGAAGGATGAAAAACTGTTTTTT
16 | TRBJ2-6 | - | TRBV11-2 | - | CASSLSGFSGANVLTF | TGTGCCAGCAGCTTGAGCGGATTCTCTGGGGCCAACGTCCTGACTTTC
13 | TRBJ1-2 | - | TRBV7-9 | - | CSSSWDTIYGYTF | TGTTCCAGCAGCTGGGACACAATCTATGGCTACACCTTC
13 | TRBJ2-3 | - | TRBV16 | - | CASSLFGTDTQYF | TGTGCCAGCAGCCTCTTCGGTACAGATACGCAGTATTTT
15 | TRBJ2-7 | - | TRBV9 | TRBD1 | CASSAWDRAGYEQYF | TGTGCCAGCAGCGCCTGGGACAGGGCTGGCTACGAGCAGTACTTC
12 | TRBJ2-1 | - | TRBV5-6 | - | CASSLGVTEQFF | TGTGCCAGCAGTTTAGGGGTCACTGAGCAGTTCTTC
16 | TRBJ1-1 | few | TRBV5-1 | - | CASSLEYGALNTEAFF | TGCGCCAGCAGCTTAGAATATGGGGCGCTGAACACTGAAGCTTTCTTT
15 | TRBJ2-1 | - | TRBV6-1 | - | CASSEGIGGAGEQFF | TGTGCCAGCAGTGAAGGGATAGGGGGTGCAGGTGAGCAGTTCTTC
14 | TRBJ2-2 | - | TRBV5-1 | - | CASSLVPGTGELFF | TGCGCCAGCAGCTTGGTCCCCGGGACCGGGGAGCTGTTTTTT
14 | TRBJ2-1 | - | TRBV9 | TRBD1 | CASSGSGTVNEQFF | TGTGCCAGCAGCGGCTCCGGGACAGTCAATGAGCAGTTCTTC
16 | TRBJ1-2 | - | TRBV7-9 | - | CASSSGGTAANYGYTF | TGTGCCAGCAGCTCGGGGGGCACAGCAGCTAACTATGGCTACACCTTC
12 | TRBJ1-1 | - | TRBV11-2 | - | CASSPVRIEAFF | TGTGCCAGCAGCCCGGTGAGGATTGAAGCTTTCTTT
15 | TRBJ2-2 | few | TRBV5-4 | TRBD1 | CASSLGQGATGELFF | TGTGCCAGCAGCTTGGGACAGGGGGCGACCGGGGAGCTGTTTTTT
13 | TRBJ1-1 | few | TRBV18 | TRBD1 | CASSPTGGTEAFF | TGTGCCAGCTCACCCACAGGGGGCACTGAAGCTTTCTTT
19 | TRBJ2-2 | - | TRBV27 | TRBD1 | CASSLSLVFGTGNTGELFF | TGTGCCAGCAGTTTATCCTTGGTGTTTGGGACAGGGAACACCGGGGAGCTGTTTTTT
16 | TRBJ2-3 | - | TRBV5-6 | TRBD1 | CASSSTGQGARDTQYF | TGTGCCAGCAGCTCCACGGGACAGGGGGCAAGGGATACGCAGTATTTT
15 | TRBJ1-4 | - | TRBV28 | - | CASSLMGGAQEKLFF | TGTGCCAGCAGTTTAATGGGGGGGGCGCAGGAAAAACTGTTTTTT
15 | TRBJ1-5 | - | TRBV7-3 | - | CASSLYGGSNQPQHF | TGTGCCAGCAGCTTATATGGGGGGAGCAATCAGCCCCAGCATTTT
13 | TRBJ2-5 | many | TRBV2 | - | CANSDTSQETQYF | TGTGCCAACTCCGACACCTCCCAAGAGACCCAGTACTTC
16 | TRBJ2-5 | few | TRBV5-5 | - | CASSLQRHSYQETQYF | TGTGCCAGCAGCTTGCAAAGACACTCGTACCAAGAGACCCAGTACTTC
15 | TRBJ2-7 | once | TRBV27 | TRBD1 | CASTPLGQGADEQYF | TGTGCCAGCACCCCCTTGGGACAGGGGGCGGACGAGCAGTACTTC
16 | TRBJ1-2 | once | TRBV19 | - | CASTPRVRGGIYGYTF | TGTGCCAGTACCCCACGGGTAAGGGGGGGGATCTATGGCTACACCTTC
13 | TRBJ1-5 | - | TRBV9 | - | CASSVGPDQPQHF | TGTGCCAGCAGCGTAGGGCCAGATCAGCCCCAGCATTTT
14 | TRBJ1-4 | - | TRBV13 | - | CASSTREFNEKLFF | TGTGCCAGCAGCACCCGGGAATTTAATGAAAAACTGTTTTTT
13 | TRBJ1-1 | - | TRBV5-1 | TRBD1 | CASSLTGDTEAFF | TGTGCCAGCAGCTTGACAGGGGACACTGAAGCTTTCTTT
14 | TRBJ1-5 | - | TRBV5-8 | - | CASSFYSGYQPQHF | TGTGCCAGCAGCTTTTACAGCGGTTATCAGCCCCAGCATTTT